Listed here are 21 T cell receptor beta chains from one sample, sequenced in a study of identical twins. TCRdb re-called the 5' RACE reads through MiXCR, storing one row per CDR3 protein. The table has a few hundred thousand distinct CDR3 sequences, more than 9% seen once. The sample was also linked to a second study, of yellow fever vaccine responses in identical twins.

Sequenced input: PBMCs. The source of these receptors is a woman aged 18 to 35 in good health.

The chain is built from TRBV30 and TRBJ2-2, with D perhaps matching TRBD2 (5 bases). Germline loops: CDR1 GTSNPN, CDR2 SVGIG (reference sequence). The V and J ends lost 4 bases and 7 bases respectively, with 13 bases between them. CDR3 length: 13 residues. CDR3 bases: TGTGCCTGGAACTTCCGGGATGGCGGGGAGCTGTTTTTT. It yields the protein CAWNFRDGGELFF.

This clonotype was detected many times. J is TRBJ2-7 and V is TRBV20-1, with 11 bases aligning to TRBD2. CDR1 and CDR2 (germline): DFQATT, SNEGSKA (reference sequence). V shed 7 bases and J 4 bases; nucleotides not matched to a gene: 12. The length of the CDR3 is 15 residues. The CDR3 DNA sequence: TGCAGTGTTAAAAGCGTAGCGGGGGGGCTGTACGAGCAGTACTTC. This translates into CSVKSVAGGLYEQYF.

Many counts were recorded for this clonotype. Sequence at one end of the junction differs from germline and may be a read error. The chain recombines TRBV12-3 or TRBV12-4 with TRBJ2-1; TRBD2 aligns across 7 bases. The CDR3 sequence is 15 residues long. As DNA, the CDR3 is TGTGCCAGCAGGTTAGAGGTATCAGGGAGGGATGAGCAGTTCTTC. Translating it yields CASRLEVSGRDEQFF.

This clonotype was counted ten times or more. The J gene is TRBJ2-2, the V gene TRBV12-3 or TRBV12-4, with D possibly called TRBD1 or TRBD2 (5 bases each). The V and J ends lost 5 bases and 2 bases respectively, with 18 bases between them. The CDR3 is 17 amino acids. CDR3 protein: CASSPTWAGSNTGELFF. The CDR3 DNA is TGTGCCAGCAGTCCGACCTGGGCAGGGAGTAACACCGGGGAGCTGTTTTTT.

The gene calls are TRBV3-1 and TRBJ2-1, with TRBD2 matching 7 bases. V was clipped by 3 bases and J by 7 bases; unmatched bases: 6. The CDR3 covers 14 residues. Germline CDR1 and CDR2: LGHDT and YNNKEL (reference sequence). CDR3 sequence reads: CASSQASGTNEQFF. The CDR3 region has the DNA TGTGCCAGCAGCCAGGCTAGCGGAACAAATGAGCAGTTCTTC.

The rearrangement links TRBV29-1 to TRBJ2-7; D call uncertain. V was clipped by 6 bases and J by 4 bases, with 16 bases between them. This CDR3 region has 13 residues. Germline V CDR1 and CDR2: SQVTM, ANQGSEA. The CDR3 DNA reads as TGCAGCGTGGAACTCGAGGACCCATACGAGCAGTACTTC. Translation: CSVELEDPYEQYF.

This chain uses TRBV12-3 or TRBV12-4 with TRBJ2-3; D is possibly TRBD2 (5 bases). This CDR3 has 14 amino acids. Trimming removed 0 bases at V and 4 bases at J, with 8 bases between. The CDR3 protein is CASSLAEEADTQYF. The CDR3 coding sequence is TGTGCCAGCAGTTTAGCGGAGGAGGCAGATACGCAGTATTTT.

V usage is TRBV25-1 and J usage is TRBJ2-1; a weak D match, TRBD2 (6 bases). The germline V and J ends were trimmed by 5 bases and 1 base, with 15 bases remaining between them. The CDR3 totals 16 residues. CDR1 is MGHDK, CDR2 SYGVNS, per germline. Here the CDR3 DNA reads TGTGCCAGCAGTTTTACAACCGGGACTTCCTACAATGAGCAGTTCTTC. Translation: CASSFTTGTSYNEQFF.

The sample holds a few counts of this clonotype. The CDR3 DNA follows: TGTGCCAGCAGTTATTCTTATATTCAGATGGCGGGGCTCCAAGAGACCCAGTACTTC. It codes for CASSYSYIQMAGLQETQYF. The chain uses TRBV6-5 and TRBJ2-5, with TRBD2 as a possible D gene (6 bases). This CDR3 contains 19 residues. The V gene's germline CDR1 is MNHEY and CDR2 SVGAGI. V lost 3 bases, J lost 1 base, and 24 bases lay in between.

The chain links TRBV2 to TRBJ2-2, with 7 bases matching TRBD2. This CDR3 comprises 17 residues. CDR1 and CDR2 from the germline V gene are SNHLY and FYNNEI. Germline trimming cut 6 bases from V and 0 bases from J; bases unmatched to any gene: 10. Here the CDR3 DNA reads TGTGCCAGCAGAAGGTGGGGGGGGTCATCGAACACCGGGGAGCTGTTTTTT. Its translation: CASRRWGGSSNTGELFF.

The J gene is TRBJ2-2, the V gene TRBV29-1, with D possibly being TRBD1 or TRBD2 (7 bases each). Germline CDR1 and CDR2: SQVTM and ANQGSEA. V was cut by 6 bases and J by 5 bases, with 13 bases left in between. This CDR3 contains 13 residues. The CDR3 region has the DNA TGCAGCGTGTTGCAGGGGGGGACCGGGGAGCTGTTTTTT. This gives the protein CSVLQGGTGELFF.

This clonotype was counted between two and nine times. V and J are TRBV6-5 and TRBJ1-1; D gene uncertain. V was pared by 2 bases and J by 13 bases, with 17 bases between. Germline CDR1 and CDR2: MNHEY and SVGAGI. This CDR3 is 13 amino acids long. CDR3 residues: CASSYDGRDNGFF. The CDR3 DNA reads as TGTGCCAGCAGTTACGACGGAAGAGACAATGGTTTCTTT.

This clonotype occurred many times. The chain is built from TRBV7-2 and TRBJ1-1, with D unclear. The CDR3 has 12 amino acids. With 5 bases removed from V and 1 base from J, the gap between germline ends came to 5 bases. Germline values: CDR1 SGHTA, CDR2 FQGNSA. In DNA, the CDR3 is TGTGCCAGCAGCCACTCGAACACTGAAGCTTTCTTT. Translation: CASSHSNTEAFF.

This clonotype has a handful of counts. This rearrangement joins TRBV4-2 to TRBJ2-5; 7 positions agree with TRBD1. The V gene's germline CDR1 is LGHNA and CDR2 YNFKEQ. The CDR3 runs 16 residues. V dropped 0 bases and J dropped 2; count of bases not matched to a gene: 6. CDR3 nucleotide sequence: TGTGCCAGCAGCCAAGAGACAGGGATTTCGCAAGAGACCCAGTACTTC. Translated, it gives CASSQETGISQETQYF.

In this sample, this clonotype turned up a few times. Compared with germline, one end of the junction differs, possibly owing to a read error. CDR3 sequence reads: CASSLLAAF. CDR3 nucleotide sequence: TGTGCCAGCAGCTTACTGGCTGCTTTT. This chain uses TRBV7-6 with TRBJ1-5; D is ambiguous. This CDR3 spans 9 amino acids. Germline lookup yields CDR1 SGHVS and CDR2 FNYEAQ.

Comments on this clonotype: A much larger clone differs by one base, so this may be a read error. The chain has TRBV20-1 and TRBJ2-1, with a possible D match to TRBD2 (6 bases). The CDR3 is made up of 15 amino acids. The V end lost 5 bases, the J end lost 6 bases, and 20 bases lay between the germline ends. Germline V gene data show CDR1 as DFQATT and CDR2 as SNEGSKA (reference sequence). The CDR3 nucleotides read TGCAGTGCTTCCCAGGAGGGACTTTTTTTCAATGAGCAGTTCTTC. It codes for CSASQEGLFFNEQFF.

This clonotype has ten or more counts. This chain connects TRBV12-3 or TRBV12-4 to TRBJ2-1; D possibly corresponds to TRBD2 (5 bases). CDR3 length equals 14 residues. With 8 bases removed from V and 9 bases from J, the gap between germline ends came to 20 bases. Written as DNA, the CDR3 is TGTGCCAGCCAAATCGCTAGCCGTTTGGGTGAGCAGTTCTTC. This codes for CASQIASRLGEQFF.

This clonotype has a handful of counts. The rearrangement uses TRBV19 and TRBJ2-3, with D tentatively TRBD1 (6 bases). Trimming cost V 4 bases and J 1 base, with 9 bases left between them. This CDR3 is 14 amino acids long. The germline gives CDR1 LNHDA, CDR2 SQIVND (reference sequence). The CDR3 spells CASSTRQGTDTQYF. CDR3 DNA: TGTGCCAGTAGTACGAGACAGGGCACAGATACGCAGTATTTT.

This clonotype was counted ten times or more. The chain couples TRBV11-3 to TRBJ2-1; D possibly matches TRBD1 or TRBD2 (6 bases each). V was pared by 1 base and J by 1 base, with 14 bases between. From germline, CDR1 is SGHNT and CDR2 YENEEA. This CDR3 comprises 17 residues. The CDR3 nucleotides are TGTGCCAGCAGCTTAGGTGGGGGGCTCCCTTCCTACAATGAGCAGTTCTTC. Translated: CASSLGGGLPSYNEQFF.

The chain employs TRBV28 and TRBJ2-7; 8 positions match TRBD1. CDR1 and CDR2 (germline): MDHEN, SYDVKM. The length of the CDR3 is 16 residues. V lost 2 bases to trimming and J lost 4 bases; unmatched junction nucleotides: 10. CDR3 residues: CASSLNGDRGRYEQYF. In DNA form, the CDR3 reads TGTGCCAGCAGTTTAAACGGAGACAGGGGCCGTTACGAGCAGTACTTC.

The chain carries TRBV2 and TRBJ2-1; 7 bases map to TRBD2. Germline-derived CDR1 and CDR2 are SNHLY and FYNNEI. This CDR3 has 13 amino acids. J was trimmed by 10 bases and V by 2 bases; bases with no gene match: 5. The chain's CDR3 is CASSEWQGGEQFF. In nucleotides, the CDR3 is TGTGCCAGCAGTGAATGGCAGGGAGGGGAGCAGTTCTTC. The full variable domain, completed using reference TRBV2 and TRBJ2-1, is EPEVTQTPSHQVTQMGQEVILRCVPISNHLYFYWYRQILGQKVEFLVSFYNNEISEKSEIFDDQFSVERPDGSNFTLKIRSTKLEDSAMYFCASSEWQGGEQFFGPGTRLTVL.